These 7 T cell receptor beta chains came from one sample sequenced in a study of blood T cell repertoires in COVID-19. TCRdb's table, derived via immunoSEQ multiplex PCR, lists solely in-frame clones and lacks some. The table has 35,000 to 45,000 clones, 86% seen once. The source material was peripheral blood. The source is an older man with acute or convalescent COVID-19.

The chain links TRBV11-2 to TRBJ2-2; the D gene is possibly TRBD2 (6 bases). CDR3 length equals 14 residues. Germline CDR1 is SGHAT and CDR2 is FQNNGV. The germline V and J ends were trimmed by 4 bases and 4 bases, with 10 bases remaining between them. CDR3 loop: CASSWGLSTGELFF. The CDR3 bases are TGTGCCAGCAGCTGGGGACTCTCCACCGGGGAGCTGTTTTTT.

CDR3 in amino acids: CASTQDQNYGYTF. The CDR3 coding sequence is TGCGCCAGTACTCAGGATCAGAACTATGGCTACACCTTC. This sequence joins TRBV5-1 and TRBJ1-2; no clear D. V gave up 8 bases and J gave up 2 bases, with 13 bases separating them. CDR1 and CDR2 (germline): SGHRS, YFSETQ. The CDR3 runs 13 residues.

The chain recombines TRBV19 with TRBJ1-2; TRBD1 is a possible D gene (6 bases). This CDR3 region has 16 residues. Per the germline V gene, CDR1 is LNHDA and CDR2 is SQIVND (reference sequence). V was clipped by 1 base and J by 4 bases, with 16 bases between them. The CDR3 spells CASSIVDSRLAYGYTF. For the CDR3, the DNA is TGTGCCAGTAGTATAGTGGACAGTCGGCTTGCCTATGGCTACACCTTC.

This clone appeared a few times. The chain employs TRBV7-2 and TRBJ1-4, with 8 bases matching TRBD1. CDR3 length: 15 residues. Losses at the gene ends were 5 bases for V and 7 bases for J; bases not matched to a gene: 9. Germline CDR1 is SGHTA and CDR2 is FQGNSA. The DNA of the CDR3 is TGTGCCAGCAGCACTAAAGACAGGGGCATTGAAAAACTGTTTTTT. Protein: CASSTKDRGIEKLFF. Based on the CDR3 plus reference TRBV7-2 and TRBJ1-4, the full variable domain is GAGVSQSPSNKVTEKGKDVELRCDPISGHTALYWYRQSLGQGLEFLIYFQGNSAPDKSGLPSDRFSAERTGGSVSTLTIQRTQQEDSAVYLCASSTKDRGIEKLFFGSGTQLSVL.

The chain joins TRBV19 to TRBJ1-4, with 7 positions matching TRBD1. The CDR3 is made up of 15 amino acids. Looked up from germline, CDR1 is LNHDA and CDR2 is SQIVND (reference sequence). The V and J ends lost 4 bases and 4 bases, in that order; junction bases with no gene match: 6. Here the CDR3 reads CASSTPGQINEKLFF. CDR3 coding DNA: TGTGCCAGTAGTACCCCGGGACAGATTAATGAAAAACTGTTTTTT.

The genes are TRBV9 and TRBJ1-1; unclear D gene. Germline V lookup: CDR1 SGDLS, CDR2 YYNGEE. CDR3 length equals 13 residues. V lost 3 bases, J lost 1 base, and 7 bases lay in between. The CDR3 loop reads CASSAPRNTEAFF. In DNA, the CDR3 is TGTGCCAGCAGCGCCCCCCGGAACACTGAAGCTTTCTTT.

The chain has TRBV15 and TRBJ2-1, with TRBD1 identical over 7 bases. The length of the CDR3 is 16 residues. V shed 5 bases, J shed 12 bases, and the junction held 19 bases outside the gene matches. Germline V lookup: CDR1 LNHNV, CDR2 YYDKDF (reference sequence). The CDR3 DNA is TGTGCCACCAGCGATCGCCGGGACAGAGTCTCGATGGCGCAGTTCTTC. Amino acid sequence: CATSDRRDRVSMAQFF.